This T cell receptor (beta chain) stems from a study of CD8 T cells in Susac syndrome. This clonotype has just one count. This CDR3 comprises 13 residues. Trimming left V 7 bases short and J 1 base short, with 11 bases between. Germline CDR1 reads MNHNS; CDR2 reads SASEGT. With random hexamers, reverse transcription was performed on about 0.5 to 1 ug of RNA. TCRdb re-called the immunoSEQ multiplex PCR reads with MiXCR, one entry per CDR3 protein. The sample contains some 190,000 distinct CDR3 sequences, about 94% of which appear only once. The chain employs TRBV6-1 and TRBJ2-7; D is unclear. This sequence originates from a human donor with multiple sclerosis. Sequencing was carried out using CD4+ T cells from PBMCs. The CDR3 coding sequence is TGTGCCAGCAATCCGGGCGGATCCTACGAGCAGTACTTC. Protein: CASNPGGSYEQYF.